The 18 T cell receptor beta chains reported below all come from one sample, sequenced in a study of shared clonotypes between healthy human individuals (dated by TCRdb to about 2020). For the CD8 naive samples, CD45RO-negative cells were positively selected for CCR7, yielding a CD45RA+CCR7+ population from which TemRA cells were excluded. Library generation was performed with the immunoSEQ multiplex PCR assay. TCRdb stores this immuneACCESS table with in-frame sequences only. Part of the clones is absent; in the studies checked, under half of the shortfall reflects unresolved V genes, and no reason is known for the rest. The sample table contains 550,000 to 750,000 clones; only one count was recorded for around 95% of them. The ten biggest clones cover 0.085% to 0.11% of the sample. The sample was naive CD8+ T cells sorted from blood. This specimen's cell subset or site label, per the study, means: CD45RA+CCR7+. The source is a woman between 25 and 40 years old in good health.

The chain links TRBV9 to TRBJ2-1, with TRBD2 identical over 10 bases. Germline CDR1 and CDR2: SGDLS and YYNGEE. Trimming at V came to 4 bases and at J to 4 bases, leaving 8 bases not matched to a gene. CDR3 size: 16 residues. CDR3 in amino acids: CASSSSSGSWYNEQFF. The DNA for the CDR3 is TGTGCCAGCAGCTCCTCTAGCGGGAGTTGGTACAATGAGCAGTTCTTC.

V and J are TRBV14 and TRBJ2-6; 10 bases are a match to TRBD2. J was trimmed by 4 bases and V by 3 bases; bases with no gene match: 6. This CDR3 has 17 residues. Germline V CDR1 and CDR2: SGHDN, FVKESK. CDR3 loop: CASSHGLAGAGANVLTF. Here the CDR3 DNA reads TGTGCCAGCAGCCATGGGCTAGCGGGAGCAGGGGCCAACGTCCTGACTTTC.

The rearrangement joins TRBV4-2 to TRBJ2-7; D not resolved. Trimming took off 0 bases at V and 0 bases at J, with 9 bases between the two ends. The CDR3 extends over 15 amino acids. Germline V CDR1 and CDR2: LGHNA, YNFKEQ. The CDR3 region has the DNA TGTGCCAGCAGCCAAGAAGGTGGATTCTCCTACGAGCAGTACTTC. Protein product: CASSQEGGFSYEQYF.

Remarks on this clone: The junction differs from germline at one of its ends, possibly a read error. J is TRBJ2-4 and V is TRBV2; maybe TRBD2 (6 bases). CDR3 size: 12 residues. Germline lookup yields CDR1 SNHLY and CDR2 FYNNEI. The CDR3 nucleotides read TGTGCCAGCAGGGATGATGGGACTCTGACGAACTTC. Amino acids: CASRDDGTLTNF.

This chain connects TRBV28 to TRBJ2-7, with 7 bases identical to TRBD1. Per germline, CDR1 MDHEN and CDR2 SYDVKM. The V gene end was trimmed by 5 bases and the J gene end by 5 bases; junction bases not matched to a gene: 3. This CDR3 spans 12 amino acids. The CDR3: CASSPTGDEQYF. The CDR3 DNA is TGTGCCAGCAGTCCCACAGGGGACGAGCAGTACTTC.

The rearrangement links TRBV11-2 to TRBJ2-3; D may be TRBD2 (7 bases). This CDR3 has 19 amino acids. Trimming took off 6 bases at V and 0 bases at J, with 25 bases between the two ends. The germline CDR1 and CDR2 sequences are SGHAT and FQNNGV. CDR3 loop: CASSPKGGGSRGSTDTQYF. For the CDR3, the DNA is TGTGCCAGCAGTCCTAAGGGGGGGGGATCCCGCGGGAGCACAGATACGCAGTATTTT.

The chain is built from TRBV27 and TRBJ2-1; 10 nucleotides match TRBD1. With 7 bases clipped from V and 8 bases from J, the junction kept 5 bases outside the gene matches. Germline loops: CDR1 MNHEY, CDR2 SMNVEV (reference sequence). The CDR3 sequence is 13 residues long. CDR3 sequence reads: CASTKDRGHEQFF. As DNA, the CDR3 is TGTGCCAGCACCAAAGACAGGGGGCATGAGCAGTTCTTC.

This clone appeared once. CDR3 sequence (DNA): TGTGCCAGCGGGACAGGGGGCATATATGAGACCCAGTACTTC. Residues: CASGTGGIYETQYF. This chain links TRBV27 with TRBJ2-5; 12 nucleotides agree with TRBD1. J was trimmed by 5 bases and V by 8 bases; bases with no gene match: 6. This CDR3 has 14 amino acids. Germline lookup yields CDR1 MNHEY and CDR2 SMNVEV (reference sequence).

This sequence joins TRBV7-6 and TRBJ2-1; 9 bases match TRBD2. The CDR3 loop spans 16 amino acids. V was clipped by 5 bases and J by 7 bases; unmatched bases: 12. The V gene's germline CDR1 is SGHVS and CDR2 FNYEAQ. CDR3 bases: TGTGCCAGCAGCCCCCGGGGTAGCGGGAGAGATAATGAGCAGTTCTTC. Protein: CASSPRGSGRDNEQFF.

The chain uses TRBV10-3 and TRBJ2-2, with a weak D call TRBD1 (5 bases). The V and J ends lost 0 bases and 1 base respectively, with 9 bases between them. Germline CDR1 is ENHRY and CDR2 is SYGVKD. The CDR3 is made up of 16 amino acids. CDR3 DNA: TGTGCCATCAGTGAGTCAGTGACAGAGAACACCGGGGAGCTGTTTTTT. Translating gives CAISESVTENTGELFF.

Concerning this clone: The final CDR3 position lacks the conserved phenylalanine or tryptophan, pointing to a likely read error. This chain connects TRBV5-4 to TRBJ1-1, with D possibly being TRBD1 (6 bases). The V gene's germline CDR1 is SGHNT and CDR2 YYREEE (reference sequence). There are 16 residues in the CDR3. V was cut by 1 base and J by 6 bases, with 19 bases left in between. This CDR3 reads CASSLSGRQGRAEAFS. In DNA form, the CDR3 reads TGTGCCAGCAGCTTGAGCGGGCGGCAGGGGAGGGCTGAAGCTTTCTCT.

The chain uses TRBV5-6 and TRBJ1-5; D is unclear. Trimming pared 3 bases from V and 5 bases from J, leaving 9 bases between. This CDR3 spans 13 amino acids. Per the germline V gene, CDR1 is SGHDT and CDR2 is YYEEEE. CDR3 in amino acids: CASSWATDQPQHF. Written as DNA, the CDR3 is TGTGCCAGCAGCTGGGCCACGGATCAGCCCCAGCATTTT.

The genes are TRBV28 and TRBJ2-3, with TRBD2 matching 8 bases. V gave up 5 bases and J gave up 2 bases; unmatched junction bases: 9. Germline CDR1 and CDR2: MDHEN and SYDVKM. The CDR3 runs 16 residues. CDR3 loop: CASSNRLASDTDTQYF. In nucleotides, the CDR3 is TGTGCCAGCAGTAATAGACTAGCGTCGGACACAGATACGCAGTATTTT.

V gene TRBV4-1 combines with J gene TRBJ2-2; 16 positions agree with TRBD2. Germline-derived CDR1 and CDR2 are MGHRA and YSYEKL. The V segment lost 3 bases and the J segment 7 bases; nucleotides outside the gene matches: 14. CDR3 length equals 20 residues. The CDR3: CASSHSPPGLAGGPYGELFF. CDR3 nucleotides: TGCGCCAGCAGCCATTCCCCACCGGGACTAGCGGGAGGGCCCTACGGGGAGCTGTTTTTT.

The chain joins TRBV12-5 to TRBJ1-1, with D hard to call. Germline lookup yields CDR1 LGHNT and CDR2 FRNRAP. CDR3 length: 17 residues. Deletions cut 0 bases from V and 2 bases from J, with 16 bases between. CDR3 DNA sequence: TGTGCTAGTGGTTTGGTCAATCGTTCGGCGGGTAACACTGAAGCTTTCTTT. This encodes CASGLVNRSAGNTEAFF.

This chain uses TRBV27 with TRBJ2-3; TRBD2 agrees at 13 bases. The J segment lost 2 bases and the V segment lost 5 bases, leaving 16 bases of the junction unmatched. This CDR3 is built from 20 residues. Germline V gene data show CDR1 as MNHEY and CDR2 as SMNVEV (reference sequence). Written as DNA, the CDR3 is TGTGCCAGCAGTCGGTATGCGGGACTAGCGGGACCCCGGCCCACAGATACGCAGTATTTT. It codes for CASSRYAGLAGPRPTDTQYF.

The CDR3 loop reads CASSLEVVGRGEQYF. CDR3 nucleotide sequence: TGTGCCAGCAGCTTAGAGGTGGTAGGACGCGGCGAGCAGTACTTC. J is TRBJ2-7 and V is TRBV7-9; D unresolved. This CDR3 region has 15 residues. CDR1 SEHNR and CDR2 FQNEAQ come from the germline V gene (reference sequence). The V gene lost 1 base and the J gene lost 6 bases, with 16 bases spanning the gap.

Notes on this clone: Other nucleotide sequences from this sample produce the same CDR3. The gene calls are TRBV28 and TRBJ2-1; D is unclear. The CDR3 has 12 residues. V lost 6 bases, J lost 4 bases, and 7 bases lay in between. Germline V gene sequence: CDR1 MDHEN, CDR2 SYDVKM. The CDR3 loop reads CASSLGYNEQFF. The CDR3, as DNA: TGTGCCAGCAGCCTAGGGTACAATGAGCAGTTCTTC.